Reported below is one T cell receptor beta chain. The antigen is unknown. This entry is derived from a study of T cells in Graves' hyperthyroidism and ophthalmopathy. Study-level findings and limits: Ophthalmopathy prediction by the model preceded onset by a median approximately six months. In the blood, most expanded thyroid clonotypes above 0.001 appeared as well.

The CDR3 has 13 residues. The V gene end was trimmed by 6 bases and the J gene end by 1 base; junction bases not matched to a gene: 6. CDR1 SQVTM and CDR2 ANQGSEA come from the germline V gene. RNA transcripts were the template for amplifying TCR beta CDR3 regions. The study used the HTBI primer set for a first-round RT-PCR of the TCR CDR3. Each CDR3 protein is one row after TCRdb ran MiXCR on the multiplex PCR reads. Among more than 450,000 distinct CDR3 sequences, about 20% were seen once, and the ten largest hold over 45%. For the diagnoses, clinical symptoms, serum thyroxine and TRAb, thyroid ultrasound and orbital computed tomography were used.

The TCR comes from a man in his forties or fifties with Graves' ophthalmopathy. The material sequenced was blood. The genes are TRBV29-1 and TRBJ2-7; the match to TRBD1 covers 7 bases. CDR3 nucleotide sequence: TGCAGCGTCGCACAGGGGCTTTCCTACGAGCAGTACTTC. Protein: CSVAQGLSYEQYF.